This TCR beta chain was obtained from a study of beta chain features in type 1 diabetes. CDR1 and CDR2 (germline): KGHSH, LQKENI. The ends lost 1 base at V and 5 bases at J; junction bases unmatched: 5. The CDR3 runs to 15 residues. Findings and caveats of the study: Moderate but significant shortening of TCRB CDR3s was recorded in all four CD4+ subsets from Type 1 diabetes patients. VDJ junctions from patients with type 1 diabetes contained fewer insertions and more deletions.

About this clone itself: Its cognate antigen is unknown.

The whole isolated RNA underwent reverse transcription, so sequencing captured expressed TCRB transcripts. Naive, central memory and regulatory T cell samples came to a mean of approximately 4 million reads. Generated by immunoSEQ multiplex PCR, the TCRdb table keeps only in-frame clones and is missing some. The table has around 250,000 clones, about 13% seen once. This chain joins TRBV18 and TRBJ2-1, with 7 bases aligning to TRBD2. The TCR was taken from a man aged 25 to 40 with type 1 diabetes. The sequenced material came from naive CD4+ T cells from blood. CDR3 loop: CASSPRGRANNEQFF. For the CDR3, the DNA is TGTGCCAGCTCACCACGTGGGAGGGCCAACAATGAGCAGTTCTTC.